What follows are 28 T cell receptor beta chains derived from one specimen sequenced in a study of cytomegalovirus exposure and HLA in healthy donors. Clones were sequenced by immunoSEQ multiplex PCR, and TCRdb holds only the in-frame ones, with some missing. The sample lists 150,000 to 200,000 clones, more than 75% occurring once. Sequenced input: PBMCs. The source is a man aged 25-45 years in good health and CMV-seropositive.

This sequence joins TRBV2 and TRBJ2-7; 9 positions match TRBD1. CDR1 and CDR2 (germline): SNHLY, FYNNEI. V gave up 3 bases and J gave up 2 bases; unmatched junction bases: 2. There are 14 residues in the CDR3. CDR3 in DNA: TGTGCCAGCAGTGATCGACAGGGGGCCTACGAGCAGTACTTC. Its translation: CASSDRQGAYEQYF.

This clone showed up just once. The chain combines TRBV30 with TRBJ2-1; 13 bases map to TRBD2. The CDR3 is 15 residues long. The V gene's germline CDR1 is GTSNPN and CDR2 SVGIG (reference sequence). J gave up 8 bases and V 4 bases, and 8 bases lay outside the gene matches. CDR3 amino acids: CAWTMGLAGFYEQFF. CDR3 DNA: TGTGCCTGGACTATGGGACTAGCGGGGTTCTATGAGCAGTTCTTC.

This clone has just a few counts. The rearrangement links TRBV28 to TRBJ1-1; D ambiguous. This CDR3 has 15 residues. The V gene lost 2 bases and the J gene lost 4 bases, with 14 bases spanning the gap. Looked up from germline, CDR1 is MDHEN and CDR2 is SYDVKM. CDR3 coding DNA: TGTGCCAGCAGTTTACGGCAGTTCCCCCTCACTGAAGCTTTCTTT. Its translation is CASSLRQFPLTEAFF.

Only a few counts were recorded for this clone. This sequence joins TRBV23-1 and TRBJ2-6, with 8 bases that match TRBD1. TRBV23-1 is noted as an ORF with a role that remains uncertain. The trim removed 4 bases at V and 4 bases at J, leaving 9 bases unmatched. The CDR3 has 17 amino acids. CDR3 loop: CASSLPGTGWGANVLTF. CDR3 coding DNA: TGCGCCAGCAGTCTCCCCGGGACAGGCTGGGGGGCCAACGTCCTGACTTTC.

The rearrangement joins TRBV5-6 to TRBJ2-1; D gene uncertain. Germline V gene sequence: CDR1 SGHDT, CDR2 YYEEEE. V lost 6 bases to trimming and J lost 5 bases, with 9 bases between them. The CDR3 is 12 amino acids. CDR3 region: CASTRTNNEQFF. The DNA of the CDR3 is TGTGCCAGCACGCGGACGAACAATGAGCAGTTCTTC.

V gene TRBV7-9 combines with J gene TRBJ2-7; 7 nucleotides line up with TRBD2. Germline V gives CDR1 SEHNR, CDR2 FQNEAQ (reference sequence). The J segment lost 1 base and the V segment lost 5 bases, leaving 5 bases of the junction unmatched. The CDR3 spans 14 residues. The CDR3 nucleotides are TGTGCCAGCAGCCCGCGGGAGAAATCCTACGAGCAGTACTTC. As protein: CASSPREKSYEQYF.

The chain combines TRBV14 with TRBJ2-1, with TRBD2 matching over 14 bases. Trimming cost V 5 bases and J 7 bases; bases outside gene matches: 13. The CDR3 spans 18 residues. CDR1 SGHDN and CDR2 FVKESK come from the germline V gene. The DNA of the CDR3 is TGTGCCAGCAGCGGGTCGGGACTAGCGGGGGAAACGGGGAATGAGCAGTTCTTC. Protein product: CASSGSGLAGETGNEQFF. Drawing the rest from reference TRBV14 and TRBJ2-1, the complete variable domain is EAGVTQFPSHSVIEKGQTVTLRCDPISGHDNLYWYRRVMGKEIKFLLHFVKESKQDESGMPNNRFLAERTGGTYSTLKVQPAELEDSGVYFCASSGSGLAGETGNEQFFGPGTRLTVL.

The V gene is TRBV4-3, the J gene TRBJ1-2; D is unclear. The germline V gene has CDR1 LGHNA and CDR2 YSLEER. Trimming cost V 0 bases and J 8 bases, with 10 bases left between them. The CDR3 is 13 residues long. CDR3 region: CASSQENRGGYTF. The DNA of the CDR3 is TGCGCCAGCAGCCAAGAGAACAGAGGGGGCTACACCTTC.

The chain links TRBV4-1 to TRBJ2-3, with D possibly matching TRBD1 (7 bases). The V end lost 1 base, the J end lost 4 bases, and 15 bases lay between the germline ends. The germline gives CDR1 MGHRA, CDR2 YSYEKL. The CDR3 extends over 16 amino acids. This chain's CDR3 is CASSQVQGGGSDTQYF. DNA of the CDR3: TGCGCCAGCAGCCAAGTTCAGGGGGGCGGGTCAGATACGCAGTATTTT.

This chain uses TRBV7-2 with TRBJ1-2, with D unresolved. The CDR3 covers 15 residues. V lost 1 base and J 3 bases, leaving 12 bases between the germline ends. From germline, CDR1 is SGHTA and CDR2 FQGNSA. The CDR3 bases are TGTGCCAGCAGCTTAGTATCAGGTGGTTACTATGGCTACACCTTC. It yields the protein CASSLVSGGYYGYTF.

The chain joins TRBV19 to TRBJ1-5; 7 bases fit TRBD1. With V trimmed by 10 bases and J by 1 base, 7 bases remained unmatched. Per germline, CDR1 LNHDA and CDR2 SQIVND (reference sequence). This CDR3 has 14 residues. The CDR3 loop reads CATRGPQSNQPQHF. CDR3 in DNA: TGTGCCACTAGGGGGCCTCAGAGCAATCAGCCCCAGCATTTT.

Written as DNA, the CDR3 is TGTGCCAGTAGTATAGCGCTAGCGGAGACCTACGAGCAGTACTTC. Translated: CASSIALAETYEQYF. The gene calls are TRBV19 and TRBJ2-7; TRBD2 agrees at 7 bases. Germline CDR1 and CDR2: LNHDA and SQIVND (reference sequence). With 1 base clipped from V and 2 bases from J, the junction kept 5 bases outside the gene matches. This CDR3 spans 15 amino acids.

The genes are TRBV27 and TRBJ2-5; 8 bases match TRBD1. Germline values: CDR1 MNHEY, CDR2 SMNVEV (reference sequence). The J segment lost 5 bases and the V segment lost 3 bases, leaving 5 bases of the junction unmatched. The CDR3 covers 14 residues. The CDR3 nucleotides read TGTGCCAGCAGTTTCTTCCGGGACAGGGAGACCCAGTACTTC. Residues: CASSFFRDRETQYF.

The chain couples TRBV27 to TRBJ1-2; D perhaps matches TRBD1 (6 bases). There are 13 residues in the CDR3. Deletions cut 5 bases from V and 4 bases from J, with 11 bases between. Germline V gene data show CDR1 as MNHEY and CDR2 as SMNVEV (reference sequence). CDR3 nucleotides: TGTGCCAGCAGTCTGGGGGACACCTATGGCTACACCTTC. Protein sequence: CASSLGDTYGYTF.

The V call is TRBV11-3, the J call TRBJ2-7; 7 bases fit TRBD1. V was pared by 1 base and J by 3 bases, with 3 bases of the junction left unmatched. The germline gives CDR1 SGHNT, CDR2 YENEEA. The CDR3 has 14 amino acids. As DNA, the CDR3 is TGTGCCAGCAGCTTAGTTGGGACAGACTACGAGCAGTACTTC. Its translation is CASSLVGTDYEQYF.

Only a few counts were recorded for this clone. The chain combines TRBV29-1 with TRBJ2-2; D is ambiguous. V lost 5 bases to trimming and J lost 7 bases, with 5 bases between them. This CDR3 contains 10 residues. The germline gives CDR1 SQVTM, CDR2 ANQGSEA. CDR3 region: CSVFGGELFF. In DNA, the CDR3 is TGCAGCGTTTTTGGCGGGGAGCTGTTTTTT.

The CDR3 spells CASSLRAARGYTF. As DNA, the CDR3 is TGTGCCAGCAGTTTAAGGGCTGCGAGGGGCTACACCTTC. This sequence joins TRBV28 and TRBJ1-2; D gene ambiguous. Germline V gene lookup returns CDR1 MDHEN and CDR2 SYDVKM. The ends were cut back, 2 bases at V and 8 bases at J, with 12 bases in the middle. CDR3 length: 13 residues.

The gene calls are TRBV7-9 and TRBJ2-7; 9 nucleotides align to TRBD1. Germline trimming cut 5 bases from V and 3 bases from J; bases unmatched to any gene: 5. The germline gives CDR1 SEHNR, CDR2 FQNEAQ (reference sequence). The CDR3 loop spans 14 amino acids. The CDR3 DNA reads as TGTGCCAGCAGCAACCGGGACAGGGTCTACGAGCAGTACTTC. It yields the protein CASSNRDRVYEQYF. Complete variable domain (other parts from reference TRBV7-9 and TRBJ2-7): DTGVSQNPRHKITKRGQNVTFRCDPISEHNRLYWYRQTLGQGPEFLTYFQNEAQLEKSRLLSDRFSAERPKGSFSTLEIQRTEQGDSAMYLCASSNRDRVYEQYFGPGTRLTVT.

This clone was seen only a few times. J is TRBJ2-1 and V is TRBV28; 12 bases align to TRBD2. Germline V gene data show CDR1 as MDHEN and CDR2 as SYDVKM. The CDR3 runs 17 residues. V dropped 0 bases and J dropped 9; count of bases not matched to a gene: 9. The CDR3 DNA follows: TGTGCCAGCAGTTTATGGGAGCTAGCGGGAGGGCCGGGTGAGCAGTTCTTC. Its protein is CASSLWELAGGPGEQFF.

CDR3 region: CASTRGGGNEQFF. In DNA form, the CDR3 reads TGCGCCAGCACCCGAGGGGGGGGCAATGAGCAGTTCTTC. The chain has TRBV5-1 and TRBJ2-1; maybe TRBD2 (7 bases). Germline V gene sequence: CDR1 SGHRS, CDR2 YFSETQ. This CDR3 is 13 amino acids long. V was clipped by 6 bases and J by 6 bases, with 13 bases between them.

The chain has TRBV4-1 and TRBJ2-2; 9 bases map to TRBD2. J lost 7 bases, V lost 0 bases, and 6 bases had no gene match. Germline loops: CDR1 MGHRA, CDR2 YSYEKL. The CDR3 runs 16 residues. The CDR3 coding sequence is TGCGCCAGCAGCCAAGAAGCAGGAGCGGGAGGCGGGGAGCTGTTTTTT. Amino acid sequence: CASSQEAGAGGGELFF.

This chain connects TRBV4-3 to TRBJ2-3; no firm D call. CDR1 LGHNA and CDR2 YSLEER come from the germline V gene. This CDR3 is built from 15 residues. Trimming left V 1 base short and J 2 bases short, with 10 bases between. The CDR3 loop is CASSQVERDTDTQYF. CDR3 bases: TGCGCCAGCAGCCAAGTTGAGCGAGACACAGATACGCAGTATTTT.

The CDR3 protein is CASSLLPGLMGEQYF. CDR3 coding DNA: TGTGCCAGCAGTTTATTGCCAGGGCTTATGGGCGAGCAGTACTTC. This rearrangement joins TRBV28 to TRBJ2-7; tentatively, D is TRBD1 (5 bases). The CDR3 runs 15 residues. V was shortened by 1 base and J by 6 bases, with 16 bases between the two germline ends. Germline CDR1 is MDHEN and CDR2 is SYDVKM.

This sequence joins TRBV25-1 and TRBJ2-6; possibly TRBD1 for D (5 bases). V lost 4 bases and J lost 0, with 13 bases in between. Germline V gives CDR1 MGHDK, CDR2 SYGVNS. The CDR3 is made up of 17 amino acids. The CDR3 sequence: CASSVGQQPSGANVLTF. The CDR3 DNA sequence: TGTGCCAGCAGTGTGGGGCAGCAACCCTCTGGGGCCAACGTCCTGACTTTC.

This chain connects TRBV6-5 to TRBJ2-7; possibly TRBD2 for D (6 bases). Germline values: CDR1 MNHEY, CDR2 SVGAGI. This CDR3 region has 15 residues. V lost 5 bases and J 4 bases, leaving 18 bases between the germline ends. The CDR3 reads CASSPYPEGSYEQYF. The DNA for the CDR3 is TGTGCCAGCAGTCCGTACCCGGAGGGTTCTTACGAGCAGTACTTC.

This chain links TRBV7-6 with TRBJ2-1, with TRBD2 as a possible D gene (6 bases). Trimming removed 4 bases at V and 2 bases at J, with 15 bases between. The CDR3 consists of 16 residues. Germline assignment: CDR1 SGHVS and CDR2 FNYEAQ. The CDR3 DNA sequence: TGTGCCAGCAGCTCCCTTCGCGGGGAGGCCTACAATGAGCAGTTCTTC. It translates to CASSSLRGEAYNEQFF. Together with reference TRBV7-6 and TRBJ2-1, the CDR3 gives the full variable domain: GAGVSQSPRYKVTKRGQDVALRCDPISGHVSLYWYRQALGQGPEFLTYFNYEAQQDKSGLPNDRFSAERPEGSISTLTIQRTEQRDSAMYRCASSSLRGEAYNEQFFGPGTRLTVL.

This chain joins TRBV4-1 and TRBJ1-4, with D possibly matching TRBD1 (5 bases). Germline V CDR1 and CDR2: MGHRA, YSYEKL. Trimming removed 3 bases from V and 7 bases from J, with 15 bases in between. The CDR3 runs 15 residues. The CDR3 protein is CASSQFSGASEKLFF. The CDR3 region has the DNA TGCGCCAGCAGCCAGTTCAGTGGGGCGAGTGAAAAACTGTTTTTT.

The chain links TRBV28 to TRBJ2-2, with D uncertain. Trimming removed 9 bases from V and 0 bases from J, with 11 bases in between. Germline assignment: CDR1 MDHEN and CDR2 SYDVKM. The CDR3 totals 14 residues. CDR3 loop: CASRRFSNTGELFF. The DNA of the CDR3 is TGTGCCAGTCGCCGTTTCTCGAACACCGGGGAGCTGTTTTTT.